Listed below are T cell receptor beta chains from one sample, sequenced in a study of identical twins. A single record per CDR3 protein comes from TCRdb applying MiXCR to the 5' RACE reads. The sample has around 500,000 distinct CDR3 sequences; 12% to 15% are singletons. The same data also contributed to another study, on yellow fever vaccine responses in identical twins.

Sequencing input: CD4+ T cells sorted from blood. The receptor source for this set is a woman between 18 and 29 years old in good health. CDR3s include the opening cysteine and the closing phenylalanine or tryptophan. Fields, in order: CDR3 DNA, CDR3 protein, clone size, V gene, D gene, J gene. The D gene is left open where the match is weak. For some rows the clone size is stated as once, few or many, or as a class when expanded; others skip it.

CDR3 DNA: TGTGCCAGCAGTCTCCTCGCGGGAGCGAATACGCAGTATTTT; CDR3 protein: CASSLLAGANTQYF; clone size: .; V gene: TRBV28; D gene: TRBD2; J gene: TRBJ2-3
CDR3 DNA: TGTGCCACCAGCAGAGGCGGGAGGGACTACGAGCAGTACTTC; CDR3 protein: CATSRGGRDYEQYF; clone size: .; V gene: TRBV15; D gene: TRBD2; J gene: TRBJ2-7
CDR3 DNA: TGTGCCAGCTCACTGCAAGAGAGCTGGTACTTC; CDR3 protein: CASSLQESWYF; clone size: .; V gene: TRBV18; D gene: .; J gene: TRBJ2-5
CDR3 DNA: TGTGCCAGTAGCTATTGGGCGGGGTTAGGAGAGGAGCAGTTCTTC; CDR3 protein: CASSYWAGLGEEQFF; clone size: .; V gene: TRBV2; D gene: .; J gene: TRBJ2-1
CDR3 DNA: TGTGCCAGCAGCTGGTACCGGGACAGGTTTAATGAGCAGTTCTTC; CDR3 protein: CASSWYRDRFNEQFF; clone size: .; V gene: TRBV11-2; D gene: TRBD1; J gene: TRBJ2-1
CDR3 DNA: TGCGCCAGCAGCCAGGTCCCTGCCGGGGAGCTGTTTTTT; CDR3 protein: CASSQVPAGELFF; clone size: .; V gene: TRBV5-1; D gene: .; J gene: TRBJ2-2
CDR3 DNA: TGTGCCAGCAACACAGGGAACACCGGGGAGCTGTTTTTT; CDR3 protein: CASNTGNTGELFF; clone size: few; V gene: TRBV12-3/TRBV12-4; D gene: .; J gene: TRBJ2-2
CDR3 DNA: TGTGCCACCAGTGATTTTCCGGGACAGGGGGTCGGTGAGCAGTTCTTC; CDR3 protein: CATSDFPGQGVGEQFF; clone size: many; V gene: TRBV24-1; D gene: TRBD1; J gene: TRBJ2-1
CDR3 DNA: TGTGCCAGCAGCCAAGTCATAGGGGGACACCAAGAGACCCAGTACTTC; CDR3 protein: CASSQVIGGHQETQYF; clone size: few; V gene: TRBV3-1; D gene: .; J gene: TRBJ2-5
CDR3 DNA: TGTGCCAGCAGCCCACGACAGGGCTCCGGGGAGCTGTTTTTT; CDR3 protein: CASSPRQGSGELFF; clone size: many; V gene: TRBV11-1; D gene: TRBD1; J gene: TRBJ2-2
CDR3 DNA: TGTGCCACCAGTGAGGGGCGAGGGACGCAGTATTTT; CDR3 protein: CATSEGRGTQYF; clone size: many; V gene: TRBV24-1; D gene: .; J gene: TRBJ2-3
CDR3 DNA: TGTGCCAGCAGTTGGGGGTTGGAAACTGAAGCTTTCTTT; CDR3 protein: CASSWGLETEAFF; clone size: .; V gene: TRBV9; D gene: .; J gene: TRBJ1-1
CDR3 DNA: TGCGCCAGCAGCTTGGTACTAGCGCCCATGGAAGAGACCCAGTACTTC; CDR3 protein: CASSLVLAPMEETQYF; clone size: many; V gene: TRBV5-1; D gene: TRBD2; J gene: TRBJ2-5
CDR3 DNA: TGCAGTGCTCCGGGACAGGGGTCCAATGAGCAGTTCTTC; CDR3 protein: CSAPGQGSNEQFF; clone size: .; V gene: TRBV20-1; D gene: TRBD1; J gene: TRBJ2-1
CDR3 DNA: TGTGCCAGCAGCTTAGTGCTGTCCTACAATGAGCAGTTCTTC; CDR3 protein: CASSLVLSYNEQFF; clone size: .; V gene: TRBV7-9; D gene: .; J gene: TRBJ2-1
CDR3 DNA: TGTGCCAGCAGTTACGAGGTACTAGCGGGAGGTGGAAATGAGCAGTTCTTC; CDR3 protein: CASSYEVLAGGGNEQFF; clone size: .; V gene: TRBV6-2/TRBV6-3; D gene: TRBD2; J gene: TRBJ2-1
CDR3 DNA: TGCGCCAGCAGCCACCTAACCAAGTTAAGCTCCTACAATGAGCAGTTCTTC; CDR3 protein: CASSHLTKLSSYNEQFF; clone size: .; V gene: TRBV4-3; D gene: .; J gene: TRBJ2-1
CDR3 DNA: TGTGCCAGCAGCCCCCACCGGACAGGTTTCTTGTCCGAGCAGTACTTC; CDR3 protein: CASSPHRTGFLSEQYF; clone size: few; V gene: TRBV3-1; D gene: TRBD1; J gene: TRBJ2-7
CDR3 DNA: TGTGCCAGCAGCTCGGGGGGCGGAGCAGGAGATACGCAGTATTTT; CDR3 protein: CASSSGGGAGDTQYF; clone size: .; V gene: TRBV7-2; D gene: .; J gene: TRBJ2-3
CDR3 DNA: TGTGCCAGCAGTTTAATAGCGGGAGGGGCGTACGAGCAGTACTTC; CDR3 protein: CASSLIAGGAYEQYF; clone size: .; V gene: TRBV28; D gene: TRBD2; J gene: TRBJ2-7
CDR3 DNA: TGTGCCAGCAGTCTACCTGGTGGGCGGGACTACGAGCAGTACTTC; CDR3 protein: CASSLPGGRDYEQYF; clone size: .; V gene: TRBV28; D gene: .; J gene: TRBJ2-7
CDR3 DNA: TGTGCCACCGGTTCCGGGCTCGGGGATACGCAGTATTTT; CDR3 protein: CATGSGLGDTQYF; clone size: many; V gene: TRBV10-3; D gene: .; J gene: TRBJ2-3
CDR3 DNA: TGTGCCAGCAGCATTTGGGGAGGGACGGTCGAGCAGTACTTC; CDR3 protein: CASSIWGGTVEQYF; clone size: .; V gene: TRBV28; D gene: TRBD2; J gene: TRBJ2-7
CDR3 DNA: TGTGCCAGCAGACGACAGGGTGACCTTTACGAGCAGTACTTC; CDR3 protein: CASRRQGDLYEQYF; clone size: .; V gene: TRBV27; D gene: TRBD1; J gene: TRBJ2-7
CDR3 DNA: TGCAGCGCCGTGAACTCGGGCCATGAAGCTTTCTTT; CDR3 protein: CSAVNSGHEAFF; clone size: many; V gene: TRBV29-1; D gene: .; J gene: TRBJ1-1
CDR3 DNA: TGTGCCAGCAGTCTGCAGGGGGCCAGCGGTTCACCCCTCCACTTT; CDR3 protein: CASSLQGASGSPLHF; clone size: few; V gene: TRBV27; D gene: TRBD1; J gene: TRBJ1-6
CDR3 DNA: TGCAGTGCTAGGGACAGGGGGCGCGGGGCAGATACGCAGTATTTT; CDR3 protein: CSARDRGRGADTQYF; clone size: few; V gene: TRBV20-1; D gene: TRBD1; J gene: TRBJ2-3
CDR3 DNA: TGTGCCAGCAGTTACTCCCGGGACGCTGAAGCTTTCTTT; CDR3 protein: CASSYSRDAEAFF; clone size: .; V gene: TRBV6-6; D gene: .; J gene: TRBJ1-1
CDR3 DNA: TGCGCCAGCAGTAGGGACCTGGGAGATACGCAGTATTTT; CDR3 protein: CASSRDLGDTQYF; clone size: few; V gene: TRBV5-1; D gene: .; J gene: TRBJ2-3
CDR3 DNA: TGTGCCAGCAGGCAGACAGCCGCTGGGGAGCTGTTTTTT; CDR3 protein: CASRQTAAGELFF; clone size: .; V gene: TRBV3-1; D gene: .; J gene: TRBJ2-2
CDR3 DNA: TGTGCCAGCAGTTCCGGGACAGGGGGCCTCCTCTCCTACAATGAGCAGTTCTTC; CDR3 protein: CASSSGTGGLLSYNEQFF; clone size: .; V gene: TRBV2; D gene: TRBD1; J gene: TRBJ2-1